The sample holds one count of the clone carrying this T cell receptor (beta chain). The germline V and J ends were trimmed by 0 bases and 6 bases, with 11 bases remaining between them. Looked up from germline, CDR1 is GTSNPN and CDR2 is SVGIG (reference sequence). The CDR3 extends over 13 amino acids. In the original analysis: From reference gene primer amplification, estimates of nucleated cell counts were derived. Sequencing was performed with immunoSEQ multiplex PCR; in TCRdb, only in-frame clones are kept and a portion is missing. V and J calls and clone size are as listed in that table; D and trimming were resolved from the DNA. The table includes about 310,000 clones, 85% detected once. All exposed participants met a person with COVID-19 within 2 weeks before entering the study. This specimen comes from a study of blood T cell repertoires in COVID-19. Overall study context: Some COVID-19 samples were acute and others convalescent; all came from the United States, Italy and Spain.

This clonotype was obtained from a woman aged 30 to 39 who had been exposed to COVID-19. This chain connects TRBV30 to TRBJ1-2; D is undetermined. Material: PBMCs or T cells enriched from blood (not recorded which). Written as DNA, the CDR3 is TGTGCCTGGAGTGTACCACAGAAGAATGGCTACACCTTC. It specifies CAWSVPQKNGYTF.